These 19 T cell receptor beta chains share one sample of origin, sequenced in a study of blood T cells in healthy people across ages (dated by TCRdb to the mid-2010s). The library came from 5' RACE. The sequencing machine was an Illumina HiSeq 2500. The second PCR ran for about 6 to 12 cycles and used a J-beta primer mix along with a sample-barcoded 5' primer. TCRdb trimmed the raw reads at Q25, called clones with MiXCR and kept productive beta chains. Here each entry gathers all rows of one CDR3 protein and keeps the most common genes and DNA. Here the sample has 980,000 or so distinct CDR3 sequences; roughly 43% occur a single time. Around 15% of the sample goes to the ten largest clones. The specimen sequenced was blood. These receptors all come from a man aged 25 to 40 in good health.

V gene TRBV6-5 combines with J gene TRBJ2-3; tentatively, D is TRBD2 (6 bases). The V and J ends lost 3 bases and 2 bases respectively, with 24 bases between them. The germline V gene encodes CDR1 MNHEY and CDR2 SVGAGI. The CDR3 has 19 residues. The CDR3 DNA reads TGTGCCAGCAGTTATGGACTATCACTTACCCTCTATCCCACAGATACGCAGTATTTT. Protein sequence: CASSYGLSLTLYPTDTQYF.

Here the CDR3 reads CSPMDSSYEQYF. The CDR3 nucleotides are TGCAGTCCAATGGACAGCTCCTACGAGCAGTACTTC. The V call is TRBV20-1, the J call TRBJ2-7, with TRBD1 as a possible D gene (6 bases). V was shortened by 8 bases and J by 0 bases, with 11 bases between the two germline ends. CDR1 DFQATT and CDR2 SNEGSKA come from the germline V gene (reference sequence). CDR3 length: 12 residues.

CDR3 DNA: TGCAGCGTGAGAGCCCAAGGGTCTATTATCGGCTACACCTTC. Translation gives CSVRAQGSIIGYTF. The J gene is TRBJ1-2, the V gene TRBV29-1; D uncertain. V shed 6 bases and J shed 8 bases, with 22 bases lying between them. This CDR3 spans 14 amino acids. Germline V lookup: CDR1 SQVTM, CDR2 ANQGSEA.

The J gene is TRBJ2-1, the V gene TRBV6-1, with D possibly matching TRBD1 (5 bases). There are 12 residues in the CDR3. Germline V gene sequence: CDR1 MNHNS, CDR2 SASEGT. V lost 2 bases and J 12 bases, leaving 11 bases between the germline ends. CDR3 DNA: TGTGCCAGCAGTGAAAGGCAGGGTTCGCAGTTCTTC. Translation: CASSERQGSQFF.

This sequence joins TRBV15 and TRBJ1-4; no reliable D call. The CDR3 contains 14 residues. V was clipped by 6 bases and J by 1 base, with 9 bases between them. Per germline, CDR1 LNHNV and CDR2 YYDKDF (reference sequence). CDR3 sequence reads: CATRARLTNEKLFF. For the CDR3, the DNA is TGTGCCACCAGAGCCAGGTTAACTAATGAAAAACTGTTTTTT.

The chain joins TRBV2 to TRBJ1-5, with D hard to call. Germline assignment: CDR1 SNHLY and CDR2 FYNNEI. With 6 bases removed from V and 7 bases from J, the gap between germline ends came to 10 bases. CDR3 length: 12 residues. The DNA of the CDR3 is TGTGCCAGCAGGGCTCGGGCCCAGCCCCAGCATTTT. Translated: CASRARAQPQHF.

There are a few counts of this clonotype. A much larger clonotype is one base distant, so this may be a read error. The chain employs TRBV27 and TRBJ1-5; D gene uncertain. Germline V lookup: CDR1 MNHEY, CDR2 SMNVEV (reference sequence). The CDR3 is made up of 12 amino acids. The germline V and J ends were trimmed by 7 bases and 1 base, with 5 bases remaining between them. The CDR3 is CASNRSNQPQHF. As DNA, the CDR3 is TGTGCCAGCAACCGGAGCAATCAGCCCCAGCATTTT.

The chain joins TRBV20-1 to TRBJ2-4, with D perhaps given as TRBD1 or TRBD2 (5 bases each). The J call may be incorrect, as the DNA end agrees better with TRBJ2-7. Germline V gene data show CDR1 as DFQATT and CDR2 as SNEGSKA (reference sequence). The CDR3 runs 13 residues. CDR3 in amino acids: CSAPGRIPYEQYF. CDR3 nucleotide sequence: TGCAGTGCCCCGGGACGGATCCCCTACGAGCAGTACTTC.

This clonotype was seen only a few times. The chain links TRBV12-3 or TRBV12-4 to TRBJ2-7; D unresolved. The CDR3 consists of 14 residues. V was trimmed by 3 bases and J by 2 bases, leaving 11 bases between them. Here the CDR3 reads CASSLLGGPYEQYF. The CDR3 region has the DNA TGTGCCAGCAGTTTGCTGGGTGGGCCCTACGAGCAGTACTTC.

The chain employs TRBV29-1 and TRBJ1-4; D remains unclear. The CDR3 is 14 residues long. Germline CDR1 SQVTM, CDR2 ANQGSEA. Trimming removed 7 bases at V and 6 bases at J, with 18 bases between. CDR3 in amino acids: CSAGGQPPDEKLFF. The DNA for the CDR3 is TGCAGCGCTGGCGGCCAGCCACCCGATGAAAAACTGTTTTTT.

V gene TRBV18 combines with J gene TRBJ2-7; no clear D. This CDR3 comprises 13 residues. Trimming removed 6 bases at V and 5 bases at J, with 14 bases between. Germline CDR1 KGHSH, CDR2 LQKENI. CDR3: CASSPSVVHEQYF. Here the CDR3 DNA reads TGTGCCAGCTCTCCCAGTGTTGTCCACGAGCAGTACTTC.

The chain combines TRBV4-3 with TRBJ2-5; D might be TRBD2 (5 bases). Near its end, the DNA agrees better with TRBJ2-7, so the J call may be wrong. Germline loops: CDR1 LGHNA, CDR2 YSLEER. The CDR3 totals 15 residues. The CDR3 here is CASSHRTERIYEQYF. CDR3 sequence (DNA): TGCGCCAGCAGCCACCGGACTGAACGGATATACGAGCAGTACTTC.

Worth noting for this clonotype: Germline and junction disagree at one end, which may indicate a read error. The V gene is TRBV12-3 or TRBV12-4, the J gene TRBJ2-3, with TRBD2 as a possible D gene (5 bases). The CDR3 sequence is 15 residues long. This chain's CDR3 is CASSFGKSSTDTEYF. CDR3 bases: TGTGCCAGCAGTTTTGGCAAATCTAGCACAGATACGGAGTATTTT.

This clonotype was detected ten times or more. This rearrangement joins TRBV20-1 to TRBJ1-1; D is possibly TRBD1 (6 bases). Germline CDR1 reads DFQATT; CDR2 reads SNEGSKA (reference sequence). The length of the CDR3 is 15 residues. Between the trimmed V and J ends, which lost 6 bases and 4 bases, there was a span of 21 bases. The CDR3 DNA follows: TGCAGTGCCTCCCGGGGGGGCGCCGAAGGCACTGAAGCTTTCTTT. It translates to CSASRGGAEGTEAFF.

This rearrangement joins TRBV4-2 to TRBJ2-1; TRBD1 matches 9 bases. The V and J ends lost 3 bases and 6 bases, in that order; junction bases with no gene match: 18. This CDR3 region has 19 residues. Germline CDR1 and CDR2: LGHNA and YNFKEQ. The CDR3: CASSQVGYRGQSFTNEQFF. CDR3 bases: TGTGCCAGCAGCCAGGTGGGGTACAGGGGGCAATCTTTTACCAATGAGCAGTTCTTC.

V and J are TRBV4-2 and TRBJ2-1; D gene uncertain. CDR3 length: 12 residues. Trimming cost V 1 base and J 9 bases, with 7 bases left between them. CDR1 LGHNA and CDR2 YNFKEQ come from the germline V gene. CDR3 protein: CASSQVSGEQFF. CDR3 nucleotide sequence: TGTGCCAGCAGCCAAGTTTCCGGTGAGCAGTTCTTC.

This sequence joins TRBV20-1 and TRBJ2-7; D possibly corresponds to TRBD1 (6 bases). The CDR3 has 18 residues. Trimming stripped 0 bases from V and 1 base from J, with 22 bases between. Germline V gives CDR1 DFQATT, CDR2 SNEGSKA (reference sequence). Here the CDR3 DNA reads TGCAGTGCTAGAGATCGGAGCCCTTCGGACAGAGCTTCCTACGAGCAGTACTTC. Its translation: CSARDRSPSDRASYEQYF.

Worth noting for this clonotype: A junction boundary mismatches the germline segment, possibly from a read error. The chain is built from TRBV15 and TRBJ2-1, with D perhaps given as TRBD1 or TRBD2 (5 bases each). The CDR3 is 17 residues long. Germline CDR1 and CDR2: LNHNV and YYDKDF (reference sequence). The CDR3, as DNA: TGTGCCACCCGCAGCGCCCTTTCGGGGCGGTCCTACAATGAGCAGTTCTTC. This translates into CATRSALSGRSYNEQFF.

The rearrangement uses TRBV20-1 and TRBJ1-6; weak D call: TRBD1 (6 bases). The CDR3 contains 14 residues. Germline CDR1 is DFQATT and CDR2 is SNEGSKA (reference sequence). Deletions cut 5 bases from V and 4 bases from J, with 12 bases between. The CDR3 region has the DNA TGCAGTGCTTGGACAGCAAAATATAATTCACCCCTCCACTTT. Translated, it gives CSAWTAKYNSPLHF.